This TCR beta chain was identified in a study of T-cell memory formation after mild COVID-19. A single record per CDR3 protein comes from TCRdb applying MiXCR to the 5' RACE reads. The top ten hold approximately 8.4% of the sample, which has about 600,000 distinct CDR3 sequences, about 22% seen once. The CDR3 totals 16 residues. The germline gives CDR1 SQVTM, CDR2 ANQGSEA. V lost 1 base to trimming and J lost 5 bases; unmatched junction nucleotides: 9. The chain links TRBV29-1 to TRBJ2-3; 10 bases are shared with TRBD2. The source is an adult woman who had mild COVID-19 (a few samples of this study predate the infection). Cell type and time point are not known. The sample was PBMCs or a T cell subset sorted from them (not recorded which). The CDR3 nucleotides read TGCAGCGTTGAAGGGCTAGCGGGAGTTCCTAAAGATACGCAGTATTTT. Amino acids: CSVEGLAGVPKDTQYF.